These 20 T cell receptor beta chains were sequenced from one sample in a study of T cell responses to AZD1222 COVID-19 vaccine. Measured with immunoSEQ multiplex PCR; TCRdb has only the in-frame clones, and not every one. The table shows approximately 74,000 clones, with more than 80% occurring only once. Sequencing was performed on peripheral blood, taken on day 0 of AZD1222 vaccination. The receptor source for this set is an adult in good health.

The chain couples TRBV29-1 to TRBJ1-2; D not resolved. The CDR3 extends over 13 amino acids. Trimming pared 6 bases from V and 8 bases from J, leaving 19 bases between. Germline V gene lookup returns CDR1 SQVTM and CDR2 ANQGSEA. This chain's CDR3 is CSVAPSSRKGYTF. CDR3 DNA: TGCAGCGTCGCACCCTCCTCCAGGAAAGGCTACACCTTC. The whole variable domain, remainder taken from reference TRBV29-1 and TRBJ1-2, is SAVISQKPSRDICQRGTSLTIQCQVDSQVTMMFWYRQQPGQSLTLIATANQGSEATYESGFVIDKFPISRPNLTFSTLTVSNMSPEDSSIYLCSVAPSSRKGYTFGSGTRLTVV.

In DNA, the CDR3 is TGCGCCAGCAGCCGCCGGGTGGGGACTAACTACGAGCAGTACTTC. As protein: CASSRRVGTNYEQYF. The chain uses TRBV5-1 and TRBJ2-7, with 7 bases that match TRBD2. CDR3 size: 15 residues. After removal of 4 bases from V and 3 bases from J, the junction contained 10 bases not matched to a gene. Per germline, CDR1 SGHRS and CDR2 YFSETQ. The full variable domain, completed using reference TRBV5-1 and TRBJ2-7, is KAGVTQTPRYLIKTRGQQVTLSCSPISGHRSVSWYQQTPGQGLQFLFEYFSETQRNKGNFPGRFSGRQFSNSRSEMNVSTLELGDSALYLCASSRRVGTNYEQYFGPGTRLTVT.

This clone was detected only once. The chain is built from TRBV30 and TRBJ1-1; D is possibly TRBD1 (5 bases). Germline CDR1 GTSNPN, CDR2 SVGIG (reference sequence). V shed 4 bases and J shed 6 bases, with 18 bases lying between them. The CDR3 is 14 residues long. The CDR3 protein is CAWTEGLGVAEAFF. CDR3 DNA: TGTGCCTGGACCGAGGGGTTGGGGGTCGCTGAAGCTTTCTTT.

This clone occurred a few times. The rearrangement links TRBV3-1 (or the pseudogene TRBV3-2) to TRBJ2-5, with D uncertain. With 1 base removed from V and 4 bases from J, the gap between germline ends came to 1 base. The CDR3 totals 11 residues. Germline V lookup: CDR1 LGHDT, CDR2 YNNKEL (reference sequence). The CDR3 DNA sequence: TGTGCCAGCAGCCAAGCAGAGACCCAGTACTTC. This sequence encodes CASSQAETQYF.

This clone was found a few times. This chain connects TRBV6-2 or TRBV6-3 to TRBJ1-1; 11 bases agree with TRBD1. Germline assignment: CDR1 MNHEY and CDR2 SVGEGT. This CDR3 region has 15 residues. V shed 2 bases and J 6 bases; nucleotides not matched to a gene: 5. Here the CDR3 reads CASSYLGQGGPEAFF. For the CDR3, the DNA is TGTGCCAGCAGTTACCTGGGACAGGGGGGCCCTGAAGCTTTCTTT.

V gene TRBV7-9 combines with J gene TRBJ1-4, with D maybe TRBD1 (5 bases). The CDR3 loop spans 15 amino acids. Germline assignment: CDR1 SEHNR and CDR2 FQNEAQ (reference sequence). The germline V and J ends were trimmed by 5 bases and 3 bases, with 13 bases remaining between them. CDR3 region: CASSPLGEPNEKLFF. CDR3 DNA: TGTGCCAGCAGCCCCCTAGGGGAACCTAATGAAAAACTGTTTTTT.

The V call is TRBV28, the J call TRBJ2-7, with D unclear. The V end lost 5 bases, the J end lost 3 bases, and 11 bases lay between the germline ends. Germline-derived CDR1 and CDR2 are MDHEN and SYDVKM. This CDR3 comprises 13 residues. The CDR3 sequence: CASSTPSVYEQYF. CDR3 bases: TGTGCCAGCAGTACCCCCTCGGTCTACGAGCAGTACTTC.

The rearrangement joins TRBV3-1 (or the pseudogene TRBV3-2) to TRBJ1-6; possible D gene TRBD1, 5 bases. The CDR3 runs 18 residues. V was cut by 0 bases and J by 2 bases, with 14 bases left in between. The germline V gene has CDR1 LGHDT and CDR2 YNNKEL (reference sequence). DNA for the CDR3: TGTGCCAGCAGCCAAGATCGAGGGGCCGCGGCCTATAATTCACCCCTCCACTTT. Its translation: CASSQDRGAAAYNSPLHF.

This chain connects TRBV29-1 to TRBJ2-3, with 7 bases fitting TRBD1. J lost 5 bases, V lost 7 bases, and 3 bases had no gene match. The CDR3 length is 11 residues. Germline V gene sequence: CDR1 SQVTM, CDR2 ANQGSEA. This CDR3 is CSATGEDTQYF. The CDR3 DNA reads as TGCAGCGCTACAGGGGAAGATACGCAGTATTTT.

CDR3 amino acids: CASSSPGRRVLNTEAFF. The CDR3, as DNA: TGTGCCAGCAGCAGCCCTGGCAGGAGGGTTTTGAACACTGAAGCTTTCTTT. The chain carries TRBV7-9 and TRBJ1-1; unclear D gene. Germline V gives CDR1 SEHNR, CDR2 FQNEAQ (reference sequence). This CDR3 is built from 17 residues. Trimming left V 5 bases short and J 0 bases short, with 19 bases between. The full variable domain, completed using reference TRBV7-9 and TRBJ1-1, is DTGVSQNPRHKITKRGQNVTFRCDPISEHNRLYWYRQTLGQGPEFLTYFQNEAQLEKSRLLSDRFSAERPKGSFSTLEIQRTEQGDSAMYLCASSSPGRRVLNTEAFFGQGTRLTVV.

This clone was recorded only once. The rearrangement joins TRBV3-1 (or the pseudogene TRBV3-2) to TRBJ2-1; 10 bases line up with TRBD2. Unmatched junction bases numbered 5, after V lost 4 bases and J lost 5 bases. The CDR3 spans 15 residues. Germline V gives CDR1 LGHDT, CDR2 YNNKEL (reference sequence). CDR3 bases: TGTGCCAGCAGCCCGCTCCTAGCGGGGGACAATGAGCAGTTCTTC. It encodes CASSPLLAGDNEQFF.

The chain couples TRBV19 to TRBJ1-4; TRBD1 aligns across 10 bases. With 3 bases clipped from V and 8 bases from J, the junction kept 6 bases outside the gene matches. This CDR3 has 15 amino acids. The germline gives CDR1 LNHDA, CDR2 SQIVND (reference sequence). CDR3 loop: CASSMDRGLDEKLFF. The CDR3 DNA sequence: TGTGCCAGTAGTATGGACAGGGGGTTGGACGAAAAACTGTTTTTT.

This clone was recorded only once. The rearrangement joins TRBV11-1 to TRBJ1-2; D gene unclear. V was cut by 2 bases and J by 8 bases, with 21 bases left in between. Per the germline V gene, CDR1 is SGHAT and CDR2 is FQDESV (reference sequence). The CDR3 length is 16 residues. CDR3 protein: CASSLTGLGSRHGYTF. The DNA for the CDR3 is TGTGCCAGCAGCTTAACTGGTCTCGGGAGCCGGCACGGCTACACCTTC.

The chain has TRBV5-4 and TRBJ2-1; 9 nucleotides match TRBD2. Germline lookup yields CDR1 SGHNT and CDR2 YYREEE (reference sequence). The junction had 13 bases not matched to a gene; V was cut back by 7 bases and J by 8 bases. The CDR3 runs to 15 residues. CDR3 protein: CASSRVAGGGDEQFF. The DNA for the CDR3 is TGTGCCAGCTCGAGGGTTGCGGGAGGGGGGGATGAGCAGTTCTTC. The full variable domain, its missing parts supplied by reference TRBV5-4 and TRBJ2-1, is ETGVTQSPTHLIKTRGQQVTLRCSSQSGHNTVSWYQQALGQGPQFIFQYYREEENGRGNFPPRFSGLQFPNYSSELNVNALELDDSALYLCASSRVAGGGDEQFFGPGTRLTVL.

This clone was observed once. The chain combines TRBV4-3 with TRBJ1-4; D is unclear. The CDR3 covers 15 residues. V was cut by 1 base and J by 3 bases, with 9 bases left in between. Germline loops: CDR1 LGHNA, CDR2 YSLEER. The CDR3 sequence: CASSQVVAANEKLFF. DNA for the CDR3: TGCGCCAGCAGCCAAGTTGTGGCGGCTAATGAAAAACTGTTTTTT.

The chain is built from TRBV10-3 and TRBJ1-6; possibly TRBD1 for D (6 bases). The V and J ends lost 3 bases and 10 bases respectively, with 10 bases between them. The germline V gene encodes CDR1 ENHRY and CDR2 SYGVKD. This CDR3 comprises 13 residues. The CDR3 DNA reads TGTGCCATCAGTGAAGGGGGATTGTCACCCCTCCACTTT. Residues: CAISEGGLSPLHF.

The chain employs TRBV11-3 and TRBJ2-5; D remains unclear. This CDR3 has 14 residues. CDR1 is SGHNT, CDR2 YENEEA, per germline. The germline V and J ends were trimmed by 0 bases and 3 bases, with 8 bases remaining between them. CDR3 region: CASSLDPAEETQYF. Written as DNA, the CDR3 is TGTGCCAGCAGCTTAGATCCGGCGGAAGAGACCCAGTACTTC.

This sequence joins TRBV7-7 and TRBJ2-7; the D gene is possibly TRBD1 (6 bases). With 5 bases removed from V and 8 bases from J, the gap between germline ends came to 16 bases. Germline-derived CDR1 and CDR2 are SSHAT and FNYEAQ (reference sequence). This CDR3 contains 13 residues. CDR3 residues: CASSPLVGAKQYF. CDR3 bases: TGTGCCAGCAGCCCCCTGGTGGGGGCAAAGCAGTACTTC.

This clone has a single count. This sequence joins TRBV28 and TRBJ2-1, with D unresolved. CDR1 and CDR2 from the germline V gene are MDHEN and SYDVKM. The CDR3 has 11 residues. V gave up 5 bases and J gave up 2 bases, with 1 base separating them. CDR3 residues: CASSPYNEQFF. CDR3 DNA: TGTGCCAGCAGTCCCTACAATGAGCAGTTCTTC.

V and J are TRBV10-3 and TRBJ2-1, with D perhaps matching TRBD1 (5 bases). Germline assignment: CDR1 ENHRY and CDR2 SYGVKD. This CDR3 region has 14 residues. V lost 2 bases and J 5 bases, leaving 10 bases between the germline ends. The CDR3 region has the DNA TGTGCCATCAGTGAGGACAGCCCGGACAATGAGCAGTTCTTC. Its translation: CAISEDSPDNEQFF.